This T cell receptor (beta chain) was identified in a study of radiotherapy plus CTLA-4 blockade in lung cancer. The method was immunoSEQ multiplex PCR; TCRdb's version includes in-frame clones alone and lacks a portion of them. Of some 87,000 clones listed, about 80% are singletons. Looked up from germline, CDR1 is SGHTA and CDR2 is FQGNSA. This CDR3 has 16 amino acids. Unmatched junction bases numbered 7, after V lost 5 bases and J lost 3 bases. This TCR was sampled from a human donor with non-small cell lung cancer that progressed on radiotherapy plus ipilimumab. The V gene is TRBV7-2, the J gene TRBJ2-1; 10 bases align to TRBD2. The specimen comprised peripheral blood, sampled from a patient treated with radiotherapy plus ipilimumab. The CDR3 here is CASSPRASGGYNEQFF. The CDR3 coding sequence is TGTGCCAGCAGCCCCCGGGCTAGCGGGGGCTACAATGAGCAGTTCTTC. Drawing the rest from reference TRBV7-2 and TRBJ2-1, the complete variable domain is GAGVSQSPSNKVTEKGKDVELRCDPISGHTALYWYRQSLGQGLEFLIYFQGNSAPDKSGLPSDRFSAERTGGSVSTLTIQRTQQEDSAVYLCASSPRASGGYNEQFFGPGTRLTVL.